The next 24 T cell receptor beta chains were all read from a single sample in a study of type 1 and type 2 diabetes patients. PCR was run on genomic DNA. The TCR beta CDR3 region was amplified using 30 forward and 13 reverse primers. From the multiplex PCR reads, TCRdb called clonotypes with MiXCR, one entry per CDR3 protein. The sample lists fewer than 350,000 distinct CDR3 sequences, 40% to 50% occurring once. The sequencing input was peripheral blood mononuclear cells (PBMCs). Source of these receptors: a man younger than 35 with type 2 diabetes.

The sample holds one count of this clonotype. CDR3 in DNA: TGTGCCAGCAGCATTAGGACCGTCAAGAATGTTGAAGCTTTCTTT. Residues: CASSIRTVKNVEAFF. The rearrangement links TRBV7-2 to TRBJ1-1, with D hard to call. The CDR3 is 15 residues long. In germline, CDR1 is SGHTA, CDR2 FQGNSA. The V end was cut by 5 bases, the J end by 7 bases, with 20 bases between.

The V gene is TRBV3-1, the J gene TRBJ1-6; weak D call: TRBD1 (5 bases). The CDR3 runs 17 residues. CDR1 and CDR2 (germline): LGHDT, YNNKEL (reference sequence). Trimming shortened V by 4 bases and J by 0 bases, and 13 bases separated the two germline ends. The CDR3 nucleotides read TGTGCCAGCAGCCCGAAGGGGCCGAGCTCCTATAATTCACCCCTCCACTTT. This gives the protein CASSPKGPSSYNSPLHF.

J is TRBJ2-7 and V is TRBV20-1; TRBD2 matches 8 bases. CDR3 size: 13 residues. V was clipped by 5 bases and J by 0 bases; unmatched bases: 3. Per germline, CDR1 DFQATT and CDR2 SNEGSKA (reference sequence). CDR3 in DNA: TGCAGTGCTGCGAGCGGGAGCTCCTACGAGCAGTACTTC. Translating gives CSAASGSSYEQYF.

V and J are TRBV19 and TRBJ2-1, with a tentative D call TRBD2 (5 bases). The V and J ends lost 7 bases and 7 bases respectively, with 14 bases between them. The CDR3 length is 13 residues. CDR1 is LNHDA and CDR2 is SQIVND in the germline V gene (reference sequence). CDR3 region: CASTNNPGNEQFF. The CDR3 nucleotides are TGTGCCAGTACAAATAACCCGGGAAATGAGCAGTTCTTC.

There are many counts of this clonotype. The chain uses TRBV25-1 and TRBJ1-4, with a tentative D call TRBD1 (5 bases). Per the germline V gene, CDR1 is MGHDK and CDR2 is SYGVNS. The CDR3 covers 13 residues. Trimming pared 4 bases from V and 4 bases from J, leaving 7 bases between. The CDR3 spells CASSAGINEKLFF. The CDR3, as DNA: TGTGCCAGCAGTGCAGGGATTAATGAAAAACTGTTTTTT.

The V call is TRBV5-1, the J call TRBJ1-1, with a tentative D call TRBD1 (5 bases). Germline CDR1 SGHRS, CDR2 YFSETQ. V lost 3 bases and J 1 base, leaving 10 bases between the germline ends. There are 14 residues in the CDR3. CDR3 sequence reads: CASSSTGQNTEAFF. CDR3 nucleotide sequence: TGCGCCAGCAGCTCAACAGGACAGAACACTGAAGCTTTCTTT.

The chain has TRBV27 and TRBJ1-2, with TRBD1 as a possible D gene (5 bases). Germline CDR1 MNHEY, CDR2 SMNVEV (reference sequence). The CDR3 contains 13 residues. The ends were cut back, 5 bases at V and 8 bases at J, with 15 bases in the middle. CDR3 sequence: CASSPGAQWGYTF. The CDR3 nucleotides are TGTGCCAGCAGTCCTGGGGCTCAGTGGGGCTACACCTTC.

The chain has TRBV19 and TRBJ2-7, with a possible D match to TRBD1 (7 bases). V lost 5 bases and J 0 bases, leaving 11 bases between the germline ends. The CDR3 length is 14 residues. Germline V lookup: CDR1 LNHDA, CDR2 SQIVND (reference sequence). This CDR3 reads CASSGGTVSYEQYF. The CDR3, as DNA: TGTGCCAGTAGTGGAGGGACAGTCTCCTACGAGCAGTACTTC.

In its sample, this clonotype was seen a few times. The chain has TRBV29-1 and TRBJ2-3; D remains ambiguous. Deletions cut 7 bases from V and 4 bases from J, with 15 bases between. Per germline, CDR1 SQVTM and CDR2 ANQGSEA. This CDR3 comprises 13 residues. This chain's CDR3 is CSGAIGAADTQYF. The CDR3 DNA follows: TGCAGCGGAGCCATAGGCGCCGCAGATACGCAGTATTTT.

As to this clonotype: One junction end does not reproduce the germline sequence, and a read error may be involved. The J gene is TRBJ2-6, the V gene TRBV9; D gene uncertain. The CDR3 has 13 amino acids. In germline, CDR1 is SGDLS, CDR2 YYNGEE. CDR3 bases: TGTGCCAGCAGCGTAGACCCTAACGCTTACCGGAGCTTC. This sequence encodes CASSVDPNAYRSF. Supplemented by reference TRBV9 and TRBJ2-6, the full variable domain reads DSGVTQTPKHLITATGQRVTLRCSPRSGDLSVYWYQQSLDQGLQFLIQYYNGEERAKGNILERFSAQQFPDLHSELNLSSLELGDSALYFCASSVDPNAYRSFGAGSRLTVL.

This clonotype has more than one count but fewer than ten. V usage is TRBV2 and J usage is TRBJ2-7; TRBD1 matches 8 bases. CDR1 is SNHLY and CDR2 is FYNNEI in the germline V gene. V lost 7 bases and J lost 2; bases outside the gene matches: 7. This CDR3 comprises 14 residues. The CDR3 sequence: CASTLRDRPYEQYF. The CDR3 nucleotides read TGTGCCAGCACCCTACGGGACAGGCCCTACGAGCAGTACTTC.

The CDR3 sequence is CASSGEGYTF. The CDR3 DNA follows: TGTGCCAGCAGCGGTGAGGGCTACACCTTC. The chain couples TRBV9 to TRBJ1-2; D is undetermined. This CDR3 contains 10 residues. Germline values: CDR1 SGDLS, CDR2 YYNGEE. Deletions cut 3 bases from V and 8 bases from J, with 5 bases between.

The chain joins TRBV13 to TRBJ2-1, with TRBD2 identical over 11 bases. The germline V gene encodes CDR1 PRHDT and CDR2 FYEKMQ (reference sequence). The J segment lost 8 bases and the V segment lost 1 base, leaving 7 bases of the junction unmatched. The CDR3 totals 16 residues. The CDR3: CASSLVVAGGRDEQFF. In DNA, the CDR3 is TGTGCCAGCAGCTTAGTGGTAGCGGGGGGGAGGGATGAGCAGTTCTTC. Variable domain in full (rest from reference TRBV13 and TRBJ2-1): AAGVIQSPRHLIKEKRETATLKCYPIPRHDTVYWYQQGPGQDPQFLISFYEKMQSDKGSIPDRFSAQQFSDYHSELNMSSLELGDSALYFCASSLVVAGGRDEQFFGPGTRLTVL.

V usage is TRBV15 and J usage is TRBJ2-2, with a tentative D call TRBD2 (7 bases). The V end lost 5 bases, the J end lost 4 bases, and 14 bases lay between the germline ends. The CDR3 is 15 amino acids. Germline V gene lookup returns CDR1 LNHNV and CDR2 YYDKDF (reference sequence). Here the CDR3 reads CATSSRGASTGELFF. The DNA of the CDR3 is TGTGCCACCAGCTCCCGGGGGGCAAGCACCGGGGAGCTGTTTTTT. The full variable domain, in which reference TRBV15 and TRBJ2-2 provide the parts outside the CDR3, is DAMVIQNPRYQVTQFGKPVTLSCSQTLNHNVMYWYQQKSSQAPKLLFHYYDKDFNNEADTPDNFQSRRPNTSFCFLDIRSPGLGDTAMYLCATSSRGASTGELFFGEGSRLTVL.

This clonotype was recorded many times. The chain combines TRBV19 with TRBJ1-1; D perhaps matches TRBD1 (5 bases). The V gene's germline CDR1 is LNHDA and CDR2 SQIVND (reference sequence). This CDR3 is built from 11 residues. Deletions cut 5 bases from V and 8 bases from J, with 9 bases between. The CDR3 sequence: CASSVRAEAFF. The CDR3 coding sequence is TGTGCCAGTAGTGTCAGGGCCGAAGCTTTCTTT.

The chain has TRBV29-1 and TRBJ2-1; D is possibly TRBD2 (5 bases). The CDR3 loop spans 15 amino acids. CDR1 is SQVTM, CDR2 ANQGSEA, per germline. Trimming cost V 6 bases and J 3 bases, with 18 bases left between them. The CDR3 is CSVEGGSIYYNEQFF. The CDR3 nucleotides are TGCAGCGTAGAGGGCGGATCCATCTACTACAATGAGCAGTTCTTC.

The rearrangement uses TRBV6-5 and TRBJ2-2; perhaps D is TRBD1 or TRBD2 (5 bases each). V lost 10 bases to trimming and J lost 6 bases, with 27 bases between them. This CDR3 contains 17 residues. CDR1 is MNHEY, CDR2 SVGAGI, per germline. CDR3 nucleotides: TGTGCCACTCGACAGAGATCCGGGGAACTAATTTCCGGGGAGCTGTTTTTT. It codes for CATRQRSGELISGELFF.

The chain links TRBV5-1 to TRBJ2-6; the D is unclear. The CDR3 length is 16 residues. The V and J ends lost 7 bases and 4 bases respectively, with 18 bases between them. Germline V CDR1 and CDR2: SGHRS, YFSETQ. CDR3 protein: CASSRTASAGANVLTF. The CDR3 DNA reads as TGCGCCAGCTCCAGGACCGCATCGGCAGGGGCCAACGTCCTGACTTTC.

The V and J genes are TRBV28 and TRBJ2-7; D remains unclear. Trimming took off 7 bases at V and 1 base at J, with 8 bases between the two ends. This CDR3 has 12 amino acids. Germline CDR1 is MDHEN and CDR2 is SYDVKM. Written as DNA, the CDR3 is TGTGCCAGCAAGGGCAAATCCTACGAGCAGTACTTC. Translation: CASKGKSYEQYF.

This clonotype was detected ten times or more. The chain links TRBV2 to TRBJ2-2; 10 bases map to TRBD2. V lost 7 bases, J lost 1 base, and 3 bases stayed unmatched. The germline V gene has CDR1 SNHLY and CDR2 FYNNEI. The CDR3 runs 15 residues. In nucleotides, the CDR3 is TGTGCCAGCACCGCTAGCGGGAGGAACACCGGGGAGCTGTTTTTT. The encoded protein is CASTASGRNTGELFF. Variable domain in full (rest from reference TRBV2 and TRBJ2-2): EPEVTQTPSHQVTQMGQEVILRCVPISNHLYFYWYRQILGQKVEFLVSFYNNEISEKSEIFDDQFSVERPDGSNFTLKIRSTKLEDSAMYFCASTASGRNTGELFFGEGSRLTVL.

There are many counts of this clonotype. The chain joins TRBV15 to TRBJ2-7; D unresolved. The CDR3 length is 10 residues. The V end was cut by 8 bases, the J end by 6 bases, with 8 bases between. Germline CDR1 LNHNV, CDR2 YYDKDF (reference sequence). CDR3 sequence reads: CATGAPEQYF. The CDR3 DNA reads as TGTGCCACCGGAGCCCCCGAGCAGTACTTC.

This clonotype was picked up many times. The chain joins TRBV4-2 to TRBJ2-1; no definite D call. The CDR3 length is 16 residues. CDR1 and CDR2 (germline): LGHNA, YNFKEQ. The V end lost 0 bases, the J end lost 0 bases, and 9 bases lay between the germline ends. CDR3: CASSQDVAGSYNEQFF. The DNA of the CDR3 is TGTGCCAGCAGCCAAGATGTCGCCGGCTCCTACAATGAGCAGTTCTTC.

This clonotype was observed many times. CDR3 nucleotides: TGTGCCACCTTCCCAGGGGGAAGTTCACCCCTCCACTTT. It yields the protein CATFPGGSSPLHF. The chain is built from TRBV15 and TRBJ1-6; TRBD1 agrees at 7 bases. The CDR3 totals 13 residues. Trimming took 8 bases from V and 9 from J; bases not matched to a gene: 7. CDR1 and CDR2 (germline): LNHNV, YYDKDF (reference sequence).

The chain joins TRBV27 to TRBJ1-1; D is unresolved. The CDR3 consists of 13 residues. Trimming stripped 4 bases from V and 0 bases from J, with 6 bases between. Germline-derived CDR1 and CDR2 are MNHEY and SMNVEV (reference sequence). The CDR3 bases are TGTGCCAGCAGTTCTGCATTGAACACTGAAGCTTTCTTT. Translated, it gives CASSSALNTEAFF.